One sample yielded the 11 T cell receptor beta chains listed below, sequenced in a study of shared clonotypes between healthy human individuals. Data came from immunoSEQ multiplex PCR; TCRdb stores just in-frame clones and leaves some out. The data hold millions of clones, with around 90% observed a single time. Sequenced material: naive CD4+ T cells sorted from blood. Subset defined: CD45RA+ positively selected. The receptors derive from a man in his late teens or twenties in good health.

This clone was seen just once. V is TRBV5-5 and J is TRBJ1-5, with 8 bases that match TRBD1. The CDR3 contains 15 residues. Trimming took 4 bases from V and 4 from J; bases not matched to a gene: 7. Germline V gene data show CDR1 as SGHKS and CDR2 as YYEKEE (reference sequence). CDR3 nucleotide sequence: TGTGCCAGCAGCCGTGGACAGGGTATAAATCAGCCCCAGCATTTT. Protein sequence: CASSRGQGINQPQHF.

V usage is TRBV6-1 and J usage is TRBJ2-5; no reliable D call. CDR1 is MNHNS and CDR2 is SASEGT in the germline V gene. V lost 0 bases and J 7 bases, leaving 15 bases between the germline ends. The CDR3 is 15 residues long. The CDR3 DNA is TGTGCCAGCAGTGAAGCCATTACCGCGCCGGGGACCCAGTACTTC. Protein sequence: CASSEAITAPGTQYF.

The chain uses TRBV5-4 and TRBJ1-6; 8 nucleotides align to TRBD1. The CDR3 contains 20 residues. Looked up from germline, CDR1 is SGHNT and CDR2 is YYREEE (reference sequence). The trim removed 1 base at V and 4 bases at J, leaving 16 bases unmatched. The CDR3, as DNA: TGTGCCAGCAGCTTGTGGGACAAGGGACAGGCAGGGGCATATAATTCACCCCTCCACTTT. Amino acid sequence: CASSLWDKGQAGAYNSPLHF.

The CDR3 bases are TGCGCCAGCAGTGAAAGGGGGAACTCCTACAATGAGCAGTTCTTC. This encodes CASSERGNSYNEQFF. This rearrangement joins TRBV10-2 to TRBJ2-1; possible D gene TRBD1, 6 bases. The V and J ends lost 3 bases and 0 bases respectively, with 9 bases between them. Germline V gives CDR1 WSHSY, CDR2 SAAADI. The CDR3 loop spans 15 amino acids.

V gene TRBV5-1 combines with J gene TRBJ1-6, with 9 bases aligning to TRBD1. The ends lost 3 bases at V and 7 bases at J; junction bases unmatched: 8. The CDR3 is 16 residues long. Germline V gene data show CDR1 as SGHRS and CDR2 as YFSETQ. The CDR3 coding sequence is TGCGCCAGCAGCTACTCCTCCGGGACAGGGAATTCACCCCTCCACTTT. This codes for CASSYSSGTGNSPLHF.

The chain uses TRBV28 and TRBJ1-2; TRBD1 might be the D (6 bases). This CDR3 contains 14 residues. The germline gives CDR1 MDHEN, CDR2 SYDVKM. Trimming stripped 6 bases from V and 4 bases from J, with 15 bases between. The CDR3 sequence: CASSPGGAGYGYTF. The DNA for the CDR3 is TGTGCCAGCAGCCCGGGGGGGGCCGGCTATGGCTACACCTTC.

The chain joins TRBV7-2 to TRBJ2-7, with unresolved D. The V gene lost 6 bases and the J gene lost 1 base, with 4 bases spanning the gap. The CDR3 extends over 11 amino acids. Germline CDR1 and CDR2: SGHTA and FQGNSA. The CDR3 DNA is TGTGCCAGCAGTAAATCCTACGAGCAGTACTTC. Translated, it gives CASSKSYEQYF.

The chain carries TRBV19 and TRBJ2-7, with D tentatively TRBD1 or TRBD2 (6 bases each). Trimming left V 5 bases short and J 3 bases short, with 29 bases between. The CDR3 contains 19 residues. Germline V gives CDR1 LNHDA, CDR2 SQIVND (reference sequence). The CDR3 nucleotides are TGTGCCAGTAGTTCCCACCTCGGGACTCACCAAGGGGGTTTCTACGAGCAGTACTTC. This codes for CASSSHLGTHQGGFYEQYF.

This clone was seen a handful of times. In nucleotides, the CDR3 is TGCAGTTATAAGAGAAACACTGAAGCTTTCTTT. This gives the protein CSYKRNTEAFF. This chain connects TRBV20-1 to TRBJ1-1; no clear D. The CDR3 consists of 11 residues. Trimming cost V 8 bases and J 2 bases, with 9 bases left between them. The germline gives CDR1 DFQATT, CDR2 SNEGSKA (reference sequence).

The rearrangement joins TRBV7-9 to TRBJ2-5, with 8 bases aligning to TRBD2. The CDR3 loop spans 16 amino acids. V was clipped by 5 bases and J by 5 bases; unmatched bases: 13. The V gene's germline CDR1 is SEHNR and CDR2 FQNEAQ (reference sequence). The CDR3 DNA reads as TGTGCCAGCAGCGGCTCAGCGGGAGTGCTGGCGGAGACCCAGTACTTC. The encoded protein is CASSGSAGVLAETQYF.

The CDR3 bases are TGTGCCATCAGTGTTGGGGGCCTGGGCACTGAAGCTTTCTTT. The encoded protein is CAISVGGLGTEAFF. The rearrangement joins TRBV10-3 to TRBJ1-1; TRBD1 might be the D (6 bases). There are 14 residues in the CDR3. CDR1 and CDR2 from the germline V gene are ENHRY and SYGVKD. Between the trimmed V and J ends, which lost 4 bases and 4 bases, there was a span of 13 bases.